Listed below are T cell receptor beta chains from one sample, sequenced in a study of OX40 agonist ivuxolimab in advanced cancers. Data came from immunoSEQ multiplex PCR; TCRdb stores just in-frame clones and leaves some out. The sample shows roughly 48,000 clones, roughly 89% of them seen only once. The sequenced sample was CD4+ or CD8+ T cells sorted from blood, obtained in a trial of the OX40 agonist ivuxolimab. The receptor source for this set is an adult with an advanced solid tumor such as melanoma, head and neck, liver or kidney cancer. CDR3s include the opening cysteine and the closing phenylalanine or tryptophan. D genes are given only for firm matches. Size tells how often a clone was seen (once, few, many) or the class of an expanded clone, and some rows leave it out.

clone size,D gene,J gene,V gene,CDR3 DNA,CDR3 protein
NA,NA,TRBJ2-1,TRBV28,TGTGCCAGCAGCCTCTTCTACGGGGGTACCGGTGAGCAGTTCTTC,CASSLFYGGTGEQFF
NA,TRBD2,TRBJ2-7,TRBV9,TGTGCCAGCAGCGCCACCGGGACTAGTCTCTACGAGCAGTACTTC,CASSATGTSLYEQYF
NA,NA,TRBJ2-7,TRBV6-5,TGTGCCAGCAGTCAGGGTTTCGACGAGCAGTACTTC,CASSQGFDEQYF
NA,NA,TRBJ2-2,TRBV9,TGTGCCAGCAGCGTCCGGGTTTACACCGGGGAGCTGTTTTTT,CASSVRVYTGELFF
NA,NA,TRBJ1-2,TRBV5-5,TGTGCCAGCAGCTATCCATGGGGGAGAGGCTACACCTTC,CASSYPWGRGYTF
NA,TRBD1,TRBJ1-2,TRBV6-5,TGTGCCAGCAGTTGGACAGGCCATGGCTACACCTTC,CASSWTGHGYTF
NA,NA,TRBJ1-1,TRBV9,TGTGCCAGCGGGGGAACGAGTTTTGAAGCTTTCTTT,CASGGTSFEAFF
NA,TRBD2,TRBJ2-1,TRBV27,TGTGCCAGCAGTTGGGGACTAGCGGGGAATGAGCAGTTCTTC,CASSWGLAGNEQFF
NA,NA,TRBJ2-1,TRBV9,TGTGCCAGCAGCGCGGAGGGTCAACAACGGGATGAGCAGTTCTTC,CASSAEGQQRDEQFF
NA,NA,TRBJ1-5,TRBV5-5,TGTGCCAGCAGCTTGGACCGGGGGCAGGGGAATCAGCCCCAGCATTTT,CASSLDRGQGNQPQHF
NA,NA,TRBJ2-3,TRBV11-2,TGTGCCAGCAGCTTAGGGCCGGGAAACAGCGCAGATACGCAGTATTTT,CASSLGPGNSADTQYF
NA,NA,TRBJ1-3,TRBV5-6,TGTGCCAGCAGCTTGGGGCAGGGAAACACCATATATTTT,CASSLGQGNTIYF
NA,TRBD1,TRBJ2-3,TRBV7-9,TGTGCCAGCAGCCCTACTGACAGGGTTGATACGCAGTATTTT,CASSPTDRVDTQYF
NA,NA,TRBJ2-5,TRBV6-6,TGTGCCAGCAGACAAACGGGCGACGGGGAGACCCAGTACTTC,CASRQTGDGETQYF
NA,TRBD2,TRBJ2-7,TRBV9,TGTGCCAGCAGCGCGACGGGGGGGAGCTCCTACGAGCAGTACTTC,CASSATGGSSYEQYF
once,TRBD1,TRBJ1-4,TRBV7-9,TGTGCCAGCAGCTATAGGGGGACAGGGGAAGCAACTAATGAAAAACTGTTTTTT,CASSYRGTGEATNEKLFF
few,NA,TRBJ1-1,TRBV27,TGTGCCAGCAGGATTTCGGCGTCGACTGAAGCTTTCTTT,CASRISASTEAFF
NA,TRBD2,TRBJ2-3,TRBV7-9,TGTGCCAGCAGCCCTGAACTAGCGGGGAACTCCCCAGATACGCAGTATTTT,CASSPELAGNSPDTQYF
NA,NA,TRBJ1-4,TRBV15,TGTGCCACCAGCAGATACCAGCTTACAACTAATGAAAAACTGTTTTTT,CATSRYQLTTNEKLFF
NA,NA,TRBJ2-1,TRBV9,TGTGCCAGCAGCGTAACGGGTGAGCAGTTCTTC,CASSVTGEQFF
many,TRBD2,TRBJ2-1,TRBV11-3,TGTGCCAGCAGCTCCCCGATACTAGCGGGAAGAATTAATGAGCAGTTCTTC,CASSSPILAGRINEQFF
NA,NA,TRBJ1-2,TRBV27,TGTGCCAGCAGTTTATCCTACTTCTCTCTTGAGGGAAACTATGGCTACACCTTC,CASSLSYFSLEGNYGYTF
NA,NA,TRBJ1-5,TRBV7-2,TGTGCCAGCAGCAACCTACACAGGGAGGACAATCAGCCCCAGCATTTT,CASSNLHREDNQPQHF
NA,NA,TRBJ1-1,TRBV6-6,TGTGCCAGCAGTTACTCCGGAAGGGGGGCTTTCTTT,CASSYSGRGAFF
NA,TRBD1,TRBJ2-1,TRBV6-1,TGTGCCAGCAGTGAAGACAGGGGGCCGCCAAATGAGCAGTTCTTC,CASSEDRGPPNEQFF
NA,NA,TRBJ2-3,TRBV14,TGTGCCAGCAGCCTTGGGGTAGGGCTTACAGATACGCAGTATTTT,CASSLGVGLTDTQYF